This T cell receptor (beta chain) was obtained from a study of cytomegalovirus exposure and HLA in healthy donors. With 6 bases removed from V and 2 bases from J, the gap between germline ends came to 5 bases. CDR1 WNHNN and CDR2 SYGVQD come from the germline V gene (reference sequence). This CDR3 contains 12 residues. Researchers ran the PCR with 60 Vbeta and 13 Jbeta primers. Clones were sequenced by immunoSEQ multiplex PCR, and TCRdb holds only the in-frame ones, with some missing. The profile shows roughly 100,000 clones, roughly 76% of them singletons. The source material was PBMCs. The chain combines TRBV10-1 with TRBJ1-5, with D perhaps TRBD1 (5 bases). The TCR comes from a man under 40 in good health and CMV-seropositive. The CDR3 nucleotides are TGCGCCAGCAGACAGGGCAATCAGCCCCAGCATTTT. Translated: CASRQGNQPQHF.